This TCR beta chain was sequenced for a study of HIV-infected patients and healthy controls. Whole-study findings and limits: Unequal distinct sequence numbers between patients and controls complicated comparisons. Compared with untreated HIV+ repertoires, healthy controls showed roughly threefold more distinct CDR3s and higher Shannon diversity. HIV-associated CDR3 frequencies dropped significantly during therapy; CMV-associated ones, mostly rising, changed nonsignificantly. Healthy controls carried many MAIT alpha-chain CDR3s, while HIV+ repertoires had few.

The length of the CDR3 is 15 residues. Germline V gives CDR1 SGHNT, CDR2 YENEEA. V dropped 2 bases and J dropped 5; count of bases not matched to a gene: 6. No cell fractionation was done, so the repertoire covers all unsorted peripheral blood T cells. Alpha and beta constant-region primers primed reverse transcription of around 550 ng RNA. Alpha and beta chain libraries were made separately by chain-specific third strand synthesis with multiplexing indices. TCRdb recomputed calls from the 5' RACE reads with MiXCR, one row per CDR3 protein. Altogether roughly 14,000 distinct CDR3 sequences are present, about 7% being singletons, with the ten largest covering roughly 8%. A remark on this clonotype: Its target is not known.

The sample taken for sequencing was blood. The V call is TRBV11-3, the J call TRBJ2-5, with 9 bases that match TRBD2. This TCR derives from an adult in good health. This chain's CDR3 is CASSLIAGGPETQYF. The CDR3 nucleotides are TGTGCCAGCAGCTTAATCGCGGGAGGGCCGGAGACCCAGTACTTC.